The clone carrying this T cell receptor beta chain was counted a single time. Its specificity is unknown. Deep was the level at which the assay was run. Libraries were prepared by immunoSEQ multiplex PCR; TCRdb keeps only in-frame clonotypes and omits some of them. The sample lists about 2.1 million clones, 93% occurring once. The data derive from a study of shared clonotypes between healthy human individuals. Whole-study findings and limits: Of the naive CD4 clonotypes, roughly 5% were shared across a handful of donors. Among donors, clonotype sharing was expected to be affected by sequencing depth.

CD8 cells classed as naive were CD45RO-negative and positively selected for CCR7, excluding terminally differentiated effector memory CD45RA+ cells. Trimming left V 7 bases short and J 3 bases short, with 13 bases between. CDR1 is MNHNS and CDR2 is SASEGT in the germline V gene. The CDR3 sequence is 13 residues long. This TCR derives from a man aged 18-30 years in good health. Some clones in this sample may be carry-over from other donors' samples. The sequencing input was naive CD8+ T cells from PBMCs. The chain links TRBV6-1 to TRBJ2-7; a possible D gene is TRBD1 (6 bases). In nucleotides, the CDR3 is TGTGCCAGCACTCAGGGGACCTTCTACGAGCAGTACTTC. Protein: CASTQGTFYEQYF.